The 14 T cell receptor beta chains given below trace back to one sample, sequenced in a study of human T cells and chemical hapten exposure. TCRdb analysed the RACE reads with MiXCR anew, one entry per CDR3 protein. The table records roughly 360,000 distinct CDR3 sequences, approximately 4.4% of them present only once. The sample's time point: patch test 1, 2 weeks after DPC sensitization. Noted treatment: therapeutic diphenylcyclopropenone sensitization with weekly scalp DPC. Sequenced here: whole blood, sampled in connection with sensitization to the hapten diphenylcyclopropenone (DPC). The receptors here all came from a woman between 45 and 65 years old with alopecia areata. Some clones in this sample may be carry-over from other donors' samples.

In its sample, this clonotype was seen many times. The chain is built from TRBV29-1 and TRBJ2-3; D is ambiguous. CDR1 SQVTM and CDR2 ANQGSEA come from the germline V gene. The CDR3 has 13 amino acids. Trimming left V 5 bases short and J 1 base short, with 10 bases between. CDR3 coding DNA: TGCAGCGTTCTTTTTCTGGGCACAGATACGCAGTATTTT. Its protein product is CSVLFLGTDTQYF.

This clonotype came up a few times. CDR3 loop: CASTWSTGLNTEAFF. CDR3 in DNA: TGTGCCAGCACCTGGTCGACAGGGCTGAACACTGAAGCTTTCTTT. This chain connects TRBV5-4 to TRBJ1-1, with 7 bases fitting TRBD1. CDR3 length: 15 amino acids. The J segment lost 0 bases and the V segment lost 6 bases, leaving 8 bases of the junction unmatched. Germline values: CDR1 SGHNT, CDR2 YYREEE (reference sequence).

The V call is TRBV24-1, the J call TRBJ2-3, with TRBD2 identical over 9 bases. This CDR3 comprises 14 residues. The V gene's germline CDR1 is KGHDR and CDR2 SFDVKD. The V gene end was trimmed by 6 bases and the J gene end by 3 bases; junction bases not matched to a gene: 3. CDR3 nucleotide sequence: TGTGCCACCAGTACTAGCGGGTTGACAGATACGCAGTATTTT. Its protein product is CATSTSGLTDTQYF.

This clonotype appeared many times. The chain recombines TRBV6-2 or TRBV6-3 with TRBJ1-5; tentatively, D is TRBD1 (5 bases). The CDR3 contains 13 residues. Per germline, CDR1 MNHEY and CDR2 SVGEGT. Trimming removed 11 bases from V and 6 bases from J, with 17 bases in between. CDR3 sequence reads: CAGAGTPGQPQHF. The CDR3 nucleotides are TGTGCCGGGGCGGGGACCCCAGGTCAGCCCCAGCATTTT.

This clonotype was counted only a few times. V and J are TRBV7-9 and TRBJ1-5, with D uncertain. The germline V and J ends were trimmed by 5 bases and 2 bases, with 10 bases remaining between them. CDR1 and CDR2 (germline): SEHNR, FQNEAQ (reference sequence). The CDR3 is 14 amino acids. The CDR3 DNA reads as TGTGCCAGCAGCCTGCCGGGCCGCAATCAGCCCCAGCATTTT. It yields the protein CASSLPGRNQPQHF. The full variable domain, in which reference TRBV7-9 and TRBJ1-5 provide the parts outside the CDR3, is DTGVSQNPRHKITKRGQNVTFRCDPISEHNRLYWYRQTLGQGPEFLTYFQNEAQLEKSRLLSDRFSAERPKGSFSTLEIQRTEQGDSAMYLCASSLPGRNQPQHFGDGTRLSIL.

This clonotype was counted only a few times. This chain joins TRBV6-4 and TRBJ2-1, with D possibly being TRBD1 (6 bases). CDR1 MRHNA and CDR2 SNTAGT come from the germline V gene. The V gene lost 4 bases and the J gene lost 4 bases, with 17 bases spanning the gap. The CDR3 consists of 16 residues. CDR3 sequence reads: CASSVPWGPIYNEQFF. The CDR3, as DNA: TGTGCCAGCAGTGTCCCCTGGGGGCCCATTTACAATGAGCAGTTCTTC.

CDR3 sequence reads: CASSRLAGDYNEQFF. CDR3 nucleotide sequence: TGCGCCAGCAGCCGGCTAGCGGGAGATTACAATGAGCAGTTCTTC. The chain is built from TRBV4-3 and TRBJ2-1; 10 positions match TRBD2. After removal of 4 bases from V and 4 bases from J, the junction contained 4 bases not matched to a gene. Germline assignment: CDR1 LGHNA and CDR2 YSLEER. This CDR3 contains 15 residues.

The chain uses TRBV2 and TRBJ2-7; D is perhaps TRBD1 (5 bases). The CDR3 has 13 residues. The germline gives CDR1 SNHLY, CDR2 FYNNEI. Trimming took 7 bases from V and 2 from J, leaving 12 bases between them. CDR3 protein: CASTQAGPYEQYF. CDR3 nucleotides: TGTGCCAGCACACAGGCAGGACCCTACGAGCAGTACTTC.

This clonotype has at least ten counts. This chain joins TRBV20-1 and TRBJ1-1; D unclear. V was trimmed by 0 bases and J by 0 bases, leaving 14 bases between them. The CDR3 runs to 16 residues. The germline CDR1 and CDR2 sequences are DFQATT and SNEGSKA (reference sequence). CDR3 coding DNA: TGCAGTGCTAGAGATATCCTCAGACATATGAACACTGAAGCTTTCTTT. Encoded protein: CSARDILRHMNTEAFF.

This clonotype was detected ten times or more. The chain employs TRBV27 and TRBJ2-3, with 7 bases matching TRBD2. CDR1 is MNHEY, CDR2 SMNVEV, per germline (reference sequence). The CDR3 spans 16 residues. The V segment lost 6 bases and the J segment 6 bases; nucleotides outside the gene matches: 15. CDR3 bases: TGTGCCAGCAGACCCCGCGGGGCGGGAGAAGGGGATACGCAGTATTTT. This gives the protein CASRPRGAGEGDTQYF.

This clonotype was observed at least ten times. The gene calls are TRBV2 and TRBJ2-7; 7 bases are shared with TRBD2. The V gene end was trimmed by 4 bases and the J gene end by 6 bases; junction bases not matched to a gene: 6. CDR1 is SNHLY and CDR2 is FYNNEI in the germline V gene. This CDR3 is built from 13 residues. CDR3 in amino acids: CASSGRGEGEQYF. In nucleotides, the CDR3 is TGTGCCAGCAGTGGACGAGGGGAGGGCGAGCAGTACTTC.

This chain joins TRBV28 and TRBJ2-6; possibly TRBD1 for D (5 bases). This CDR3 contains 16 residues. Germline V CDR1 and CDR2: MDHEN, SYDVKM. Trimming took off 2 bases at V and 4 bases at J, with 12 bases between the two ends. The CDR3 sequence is CASSLGAGAGANVLTF. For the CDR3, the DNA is TGTGCCAGCAGTTTAGGGGCAGGCGCCGGGGCCAACGTCCTGACTTTC.

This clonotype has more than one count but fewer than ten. The CDR3 protein is CSAQQGDTQYF. CDR3 in DNA: TGCAGTGCTCAACAGGGAGATACGCAGTATTTT. V usage is TRBV20-1 and J usage is TRBJ2-3; tentative D call: TRBD1 (6 bases). CDR3 length: 11 amino acids. Germline CDR1 and CDR2: DFQATT and SNEGSKA (reference sequence). V lost 5 bases and J lost 5, with 8 bases in between.

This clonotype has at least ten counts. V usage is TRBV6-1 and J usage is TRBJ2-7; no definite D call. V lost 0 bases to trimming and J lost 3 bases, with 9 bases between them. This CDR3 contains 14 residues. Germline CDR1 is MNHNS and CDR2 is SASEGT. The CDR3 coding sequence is TGTGCCAGCAGTGAAGCGGGGTCCTACTACGAGCAGTACTTC. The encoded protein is CASSEAGSYYEQYF.